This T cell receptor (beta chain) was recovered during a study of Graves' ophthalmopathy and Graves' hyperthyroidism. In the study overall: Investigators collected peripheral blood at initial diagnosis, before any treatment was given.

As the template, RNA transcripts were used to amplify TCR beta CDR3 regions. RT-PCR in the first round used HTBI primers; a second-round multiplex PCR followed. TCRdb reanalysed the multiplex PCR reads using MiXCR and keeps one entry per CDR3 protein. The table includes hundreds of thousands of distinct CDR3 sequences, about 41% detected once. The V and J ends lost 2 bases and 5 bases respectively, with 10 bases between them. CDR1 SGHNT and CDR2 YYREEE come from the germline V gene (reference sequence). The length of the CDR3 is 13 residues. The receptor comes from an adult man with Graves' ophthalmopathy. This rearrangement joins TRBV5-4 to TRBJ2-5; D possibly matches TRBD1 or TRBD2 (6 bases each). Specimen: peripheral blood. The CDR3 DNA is TGTGCCAGCAGCTTTCGGAGGGGGGAGACCCAGTACTTC. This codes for CASSFRRGETQYF.